A single sample is the source of the 17 T cell receptor beta chains below, sequenced in a study of CD8 T cells in Susac syndrome. RNA was extracted with the RNeasy kit, and a quantity of about 0.45 to 1 ug was reverse transcribed using random hexamers. Via MiXCR, TCRdb re-called the immunoSEQ multiplex PCR reads, giving one row per CDR3 protein. The sample consists of around 150,000 distinct CDR3 sequences, approximately 95% of them appearing once. Sequencing was done on a sample of CD8+ T cells from PBMCs. These receptors came from a human donor with Susac syndrome.

The chain recombines TRBV12-3 or TRBV12-4 with TRBJ2-7; D is perhaps TRBD2 (6 bases). Trimming removed 0 bases from V and 5 bases from J, with 11 bases in between. CDR3 length equals 14 residues. This chain's CDR3 is CASSLALGGNEQYF. In DNA form, the CDR3 reads TGTGCCAGCAGTTTAGCGCTCGGGGGAAACGAGCAGTACTTC.

This chain joins TRBV7-6 and TRBJ2-3; D gene uncertain. The CDR3 contains 13 residues. The germline V gene has CDR1 SGHVS and CDR2 FNYEAQ. Trimming shortened V by 5 bases and J by 2 bases, and 8 bases separated the two germline ends. The CDR3 DNA reads as TGTGCCAGCAGCCCTGATAACACAGATACGCAGTATTTT. Translating it yields CASSPDNTDTQYF.

This chain joins TRBV6-5 and TRBJ2-7; TRBD1 matches 7 bases. Germline values: CDR1 MNHEY, CDR2 SVGAGI. This CDR3 contains 14 residues. With V trimmed by 2 bases and J by 7 bases, 8 bases remained unmatched. CDR3 region: CASSYEGARGEQYF. The CDR3 region has the DNA TGTGCCAGCAGTTACGAGGGGGCCAGGGGAGAGCAGTACTTC.

The V and J genes are TRBV13 and TRBJ1-5, with D maybe TRBD1 (5 bases). CDR3 length equals 13 residues. Germline CDR1 and CDR2: PRHDT and FYEKMQ (reference sequence). Deletions cut 5 bases from V and 3 bases from J, with 8 bases between. The CDR3 region is CASSQGANQPQHF. CDR3 DNA sequence: TGTGCCAGCAGCCAAGGGGCCAATCAGCCCCAGCATTTT. The full variable domain, completed using reference TRBV13 and TRBJ1-5, is AAGVIQSPRHLIKEKRETATLKCYPIPRHDTVYWYQQGPGQDPQFLISFYEKMQSDKGSIPDRFSAQQFSDYHSELNMSSLELGDSALYFCASSQGANQPQHFGDGTRLSIL.

V gene TRBV18 combines with J gene TRBJ2-7, with D possibly matching TRBD1 (5 bases). There are 13 residues in the CDR3. From germline, CDR1 is KGHSH and CDR2 LQKENI. Trimming stripped 0 bases from V and 2 bases from J, with 5 bases between. CDR3 bases: TGTGCCAGCTCACCACCGGGGCCCTACGAGCAGTACTTC. This gives the protein CASSPPGPYEQYF.

This chain uses TRBV4-1 with TRBJ2-3, with 8 bases identical to TRBD2. Germline V lookup: CDR1 MGHRA, CDR2 YSYEKL. The CDR3 consists of 15 residues. J lost 4 bases, V lost 4 bases, and 7 bases had no gene match. CDR3 amino acids: CASSPGTSWPDTQYF. DNA for the CDR3: TGCGCCAGCAGCCCCGGGACTAGTTGGCCAGATACGCAGTATTTT.

The chain carries TRBV5-6 and TRBJ2-1, with TRBD2 identical over 7 bases. The CDR3 has 15 amino acids. Looked up from germline, CDR1 is SGHDT and CDR2 is YYEEEE. The ends lost 7 bases at V and 1 base at J; junction bases unmatched: 8. The CDR3 DNA sequence: TGTGCCAGCTGCCTAGCGGATTGGTCCTACAATGAGCAGTTCTTC. Translation: CASCLADWSYNEQFF.

J is TRBJ2-1 and V is TRBV9; 10 bases agree with TRBD2. After removal of 1 base from V and 0 bases from J, the junction contained 7 bases not matched to a gene. The CDR3 sequence is 18 residues long. CDR1 is SGDLS, CDR2 YYNGEE, per germline. CDR3 region: CASSVSGTSDPSYNEQFF. Written as DNA, the CDR3 is TGTGCCAGCAGCGTATCTGGGACTAGCGACCCCTCCTACAATGAGCAGTTCTTC.

The V gene is TRBV19, the J gene TRBJ2-2; possibly TRBD1 or TRBD2 for D (5 bases each). CDR3 length equals 14 residues. The ends were cut back, 10 bases at V and 0 bases at J, with 12 bases in the middle. CDR1 is LNHDA, CDR2 SQIVND, per germline (reference sequence). CDR3 coding DNA: TGTGCCACCCGCGTGGGGGCGAACACCGGGGAGCTGTTTTTT. It translates to CATRVGANTGELFF.

The rearrangement joins TRBV12-3 or TRBV12-4 to TRBJ1-2, with D maybe TRBD1 (6 bases). V lost 3 bases to trimming and J lost 0 bases, with 17 bases between them. The CDR3 has 17 residues. CDR3 in amino acids: CASSFTQGWWANYGYTF. The CDR3 DNA reads as TGTGCCAGCAGTTTCACTCAGGGGTGGTGGGCTAACTATGGCTACACCTTC.

This clonotype occurred once. The CDR3 DNA reads as TGTGCCAGCAGCCAGCGGACAGATACGCAGTATTTT. Protein: CASSQRTDTQYF. The rearrangement uses TRBV13 and TRBJ2-3; D perhaps matches TRBD2 (5 bases). The CDR3 spans 12 residues. Per the germline V gene, CDR1 is PRHDT and CDR2 is FYEKMQ (reference sequence). Trimming took 5 bases from V and 3 from J, leaving 6 bases between them.

The rearrangement links TRBV30 to TRBJ1-2; 10 positions agree with TRBD1. The germline V gene has CDR1 GTSNPN and CDR2 SVGIG (reference sequence). The CDR3 is 14 residues long. Trimming cost V 3 bases and J 7 bases; bases outside gene matches: 8. CDR3 coding DNA: TGTGCCTGGAGGGCGACAGGGGGCAAGCTTGGCTACACCTTC. Translating it yields CAWRATGGKLGYTF.

The chain employs TRBV7-9 and TRBJ1-2; no clear D gene. This CDR3 has 13 residues. The germline V and J ends were trimmed by 4 bases and 3 bases, with 9 bases remaining between them. Germline CDR1 reads SEHNR; CDR2 reads FQNEAQ (reference sequence). This chain's CDR3 is CASSSDYDYGYTF. CDR3 nucleotides: TGTGCCAGCAGCTCGGACTACGACTATGGCTACACCTTC.

The J gene is TRBJ2-1, the V gene TRBV5-4; tentatively, D is TRBD1 or TRBD2 (5 bases each). V was clipped by 1 base and J by 3 bases, with 29 bases between them. Germline loops: CDR1 SGHNT, CDR2 YYREEE (reference sequence). CDR3 length equals 21 residues. The CDR3 coding sequence is TGTGCCAGCAGCTTGTATCTCTGGTCTGGGGTCTACTTTGGGGGCTACAATGAGCAGTTCTTC. Translation: CASSLYLWSGVYFGGYNEQFF. The full variable domain, completed using reference TRBV5-4 and TRBJ2-1, is ETGVTQSPTHLIKTRGQQVTLRCSSQSGHNTVSWYQQALGQGPQFIFQYYREEENGRGNFPPRFSGLQFPNYSSELNVNALELDDSALYLCASSLYLWSGVYFGGYNEQFFGPGTRLTVL.

This clonotype was seen just once. The V gene is TRBV7-2, the J gene TRBJ1-1, with D hard to call. Trimming shortened V by 0 bases and J by 7 bases, and 6 bases separated the two germline ends. The CDR3 is 12 amino acids. Germline CDR1 reads SGHTA; CDR2 reads FQGNSA. CDR3 nucleotides: TGTGCCAGCAGCTTAGCCAGCTTTGAAGCTTTCTTT. Translated: CASSLASFEAFF.

The chain combines TRBV5-1 with TRBJ2-1, with 7 bases identical to TRBD1. The CDR3 has 16 amino acids. The ends lost 0 bases at V and 6 bases at J; junction bases unmatched: 9. CDR1 and CDR2 (germline): SGHRS, YFSETQ. Here the CDR3 reads CASSLATGVPLNEQFF. In nucleotides, the CDR3 is TGCGCCAGCAGCTTGGCCACAGGGGTCCCTCTCAATGAGCAGTTCTTC.

This chain links TRBV20-1 with TRBJ1-2, with D unresolved. V was cut by 1 base and J by 4 bases, with 13 bases left in between. The germline V gene encodes CDR1 DFQATT and CDR2 SNEGSKA (reference sequence). The CDR3 has 14 residues. CDR3 DNA sequence: TGCAGTGCTAGAGTGGACGTTGGATTCTATGGCTACACCTTC. Protein: CSARVDVGFYGYTF.